A single sample is the source of the 9 T cell receptor beta chains below, sequenced in a study of Tregs in tolerant kidney transplant recipients. The protocol was immunoSEQ multiplex PCR, while the TCRdb copy is restricted to in-frame clones and leaves out a portion. The table has about 81,000 clones, 91% seen once. Related graft donors supplied nonmyeloablative bone marrow transplants, and mixed chimerism was transient. The sequenced sample was CD4+ T cells from blood (PBMCs), obtained 24 months after the transplant. Receptor source: a human patient who received a combined kidney and bone marrow transplant. Among the T cells, some may be from the graft donor.

V is TRBV11-3 and J is TRBJ1-1, with no clear D. The V gene lost 6 bases and the J gene lost 4 bases, with 12 bases spanning the gap. CDR1 and CDR2 (germline): SGHNT, YENEEA. CDR3 size: 13 residues. DNA of the CDR3: TGTGCCAGCAGGCTGGGCTATAGCACTGAAGCTTTCTTT. This encodes CASRLGYSTEAFF.

A few counts support this clone. The genes are TRBV6-5 and TRBJ2-7; the D gene is possibly TRBD1 (6 bases). V lost 0 bases and J 1 base, leaving 10 bases between the germline ends. The CDR3 is made up of 15 amino acids. The germline CDR1 and CDR2 sequences are MNHEY and SVGAGI. CDR3 sequence (DNA): TGTGCCAGCAGTTACTCGACAGGCTTTTCCTACGAGCAGTACTTC. It is translated as CASSYSTGFSYEQYF.

The CDR3 protein is CASSLSVSEAFF. CDR3 in DNA: TGTGCCAGCAGCTTATCCGTATCTGAAGCTTTCTTT. The chain uses TRBV7-9 and TRBJ1-1; D gene uncertain. There are 12 residues in the CDR3. The V end was cut by 2 bases, the J end by 6 bases, with 7 bases between. The V gene's germline CDR1 is SEHNR and CDR2 FQNEAQ (reference sequence).

This sequence joins TRBV11-3 and TRBJ2-7; the match to TRBD2 covers 9 bases. This CDR3 comprises 16 residues. Trimming at V came to 1 base and at J to 1 base, leaving 5 bases not matched to a gene. From germline, CDR1 is SGHNT and CDR2 YENEEA. CDR3 nucleotide sequence: TGTGCCAGCAGCTTAGGAGGACTAGCGAGTTCCTACGAGCAGTACTTC. This encodes CASSLGGLASSYEQYF.

The V call is TRBV6-5, the J call TRBJ2-5, with a tentative D call TRBD1 (6 bases). CDR1 MNHEY and CDR2 SVGAGI come from the germline V gene. This CDR3 is built from 13 residues. The V end lost 6 bases, the J end lost 2 bases, and 10 bases lay between the germline ends. The CDR3 bases are TGTGCCAGCAGGGGGACAAGTCAAGAGACCCAGTACTTC. This codes for CASRGTSQETQYF.

The table lists this clone with a few counts. This rearrangement joins TRBV18 to TRBJ1-2; tentative D call: TRBD1 (5 bases). This CDR3 spans 16 amino acids. CDR1 is KGHSH, CDR2 LQKENI, per germline. The ends were cut back, 6 bases at V and 5 bases at J, with 22 bases in the middle. The CDR3 spells CASSRLDIPAGYGYTF. The CDR3 DNA is TGTGCCAGCTCTAGACTAGACATACCGGCAGGGTATGGCTACACCTTC.

The genes are TRBV5-8 and TRBJ2-5; 7 positions match TRBD2. J was trimmed by 1 base and V by 0 bases; bases with no gene match: 9. CDR1 SGHTS and CDR2 YDEGEE come from the germline V gene. The CDR3 runs to 17 residues. Here the CDR3 DNA reads TGTGCCAGCAGCTTGGGCGGGAGTTTTAGTCGCCAAGAGACCCAGTACTTC. Translation: CASSLGGSFSRQETQYF. The whole variable domain, remainder taken from reference TRBV5-8 and TRBJ2-5, is EAGVTQSPTHLIKTRGQQATLRCSPISGHTSVYWYQQALGLGLQFLLWYDEGEERNRGNFPPRFSGRQFPNYSSELNVNALELEDSALYLCASSLGGSFSRQETQYFGPGTRLLVL.

This chain links TRBV10-3 with TRBJ2-3; unclear D gene. Germline loops: CDR1 ENHRY, CDR2 SYGVKD. The CDR3 is made up of 15 amino acids. V was cut by 6 bases and J by 4 bases, with 17 bases left in between. This chain's CDR3 is CAIRGDWQYADTQYF. Here the CDR3 DNA reads TGTGCCATCAGAGGAGACTGGCAGTACGCAGATACGCAGTATTTT.

The V call is TRBV4-3, the J call TRBJ2-1; 7 positions match TRBD2. The junction had 14 bases not matched to a gene; V was cut back by 3 bases and J by 0 bases. Germline V lookup: CDR1 LGHNA, CDR2 YSLEER. The length of the CDR3 is 19 residues. DNA for the CDR3: TGCGCCAGCAGCCACATCCTCCCCCTAGCGGTGAGCTCCTACAATGAGCAGTTCTTC. Residues: CASSHILPLAVSSYNEQFF.